These 11 T cell receptor beta chains were all obtained from the same sample, sequenced in a study of technical replicates of blood from several donors. Profiled with immunoSEQ multiplex PCR; TCRdb holds only in-frame clones, not every one. Among about 85,000 clones listed, around 94% were seen once. Input material: T cells isolated from PBMCs. All receptors come from a human donor in good health.

The chain employs TRBV7-2 and TRBJ1-2; D ambiguous. V lost 1 base, J lost 3 bases, and 9 bases lay in between. The CDR3 sequence is 14 residues long. Germline V lookup: CDR1 SGHTA, CDR2 FQGNSA. As DNA, the CDR3 is TGTGCCAGCAGCTTAGGATCCAGCGACTATGGCTACACCTTC. Residues: CASSLGSSDYGYTF.

The chain couples TRBV4-1 to TRBJ2-7; 7 nucleotides match TRBD1. CDR1 and CDR2 from the germline V gene are MGHRA and YSYEKL. The CDR3 has 15 residues. V lost 1 base, J lost 0 bases, and 3 bases stayed unmatched. CDR3 nucleotide sequence: TGCGCCAGCAGCCAAGCAGGGGGAACCTCCTACGAGCAGTACTTC. Translating gives CASSQAGGTSYEQYF.

This sequence joins TRBV2 and TRBJ1-1; D perhaps matches TRBD1 (5 bases). Germline CDR1 and CDR2: SNHLY and FYNNEI. CDR3 length equals 14 residues. V lost 6 bases and J 3 bases, leaving 14 bases between the germline ends. CDR3 bases: TGTGCCAGCAGCGGACACGGATCCGACACTGAAGCTTTCTTT. Its translation is CASSGHGSDTEAFF.

The rearrangement links TRBV4-2 to TRBJ2-3; D might be TRBD2 (6 bases). Germline assignment: CDR1 LGHNA and CDR2 YNFKEQ. This CDR3 is built from 15 residues. V lost 3 bases and J 2 bases, leaving 12 bases between the germline ends. CDR3 protein: CASSHARGDTDTQYF. CDR3 nucleotides: TGTGCCAGCAGCCACGCGCGGGGTGACACAGATACGCAGTATTTT.

J is TRBJ1-3 and V is TRBV5-6; the D is unclear. V was cut by 4 bases and J by 1 base, with 3 bases left in between. This CDR3 contains 12 residues. CDR1 and CDR2 from the germline V gene are SGHDT and YYEEEE. The CDR3 is CASSLSGNTIYF. CDR3 DNA sequence: TGTGCCAGCAGCCTATCTGGAAACACCATATATTTT.

The chain recombines TRBV19 with TRBJ2-1; the D gene is possibly TRBD2 (7 bases). Germline lookup yields CDR1 LNHDA and CDR2 SQIVND (reference sequence). The CDR3 totals 15 residues. Trimming removed 9 bases at V and 1 base at J, with 16 bases between. The CDR3 region is CASVRGGGSYNEQFF. Here the CDR3 DNA reads TGTGCCAGCGTTCGGGGAGGGGGTTCCTACAATGAGCAGTTCTTC.

The chain has TRBV28 and TRBJ1-2; no clear D gene. Trimming removed 5 bases from V and 5 bases from J, with 15 bases in between. The CDR3 consists of 14 residues. CDR1 is MDHEN and CDR2 is SYDVKM in the germline V gene. The CDR3 sequence: CASSPETPKYGYTF. For the CDR3, the DNA is TGTGCCAGCAGTCCCGAGACTCCCAAATATGGCTACACCTTC.

V and J are TRBV27 and TRBJ1-2, with a tentative D call TRBD1 (6 bases). Germline CDR1 and CDR2: MNHEY and SMNVEV (reference sequence). This CDR3 contains 13 residues. Trimming stripped 8 bases from V and 4 bases from J, with 14 bases between. The CDR3 here is CASAQGRGYGYTF. In DNA form, the CDR3 reads TGTGCCAGCGCACAGGGAAGGGGCTATGGCTACACCTTC.

This clone was counted a few times. The chain combines TRBV4-1 with TRBJ1-1; no reliable D call. V gave up 7 bases and J gave up 0 bases, with 12 bases separating them. Germline V lookup: CDR1 MGHRA, CDR2 YSYEKL. This CDR3 has 14 amino acids. In DNA, the CDR3 is TGCGCCAGCACCAAAGGAACAGTGAACACTGAAGCTTTCTTT. It translates to CASTKGTVNTEAFF.

The rearrangement links TRBV9 to TRBJ2-3, with 7 positions matching TRBD2. Trimming at V came to 2 bases and at J to 0 bases, leaving 12 bases not matched to a gene. Germline V gene lookup returns CDR1 SGDLS and CDR2 YYNGEE. The CDR3 has 18 amino acids. Here the CDR3 reads CASSVGDGGTLSTDTQYF. The CDR3 DNA follows: TGTGCCAGCAGCGTTGGTGACGGGGGGACCCTAAGCACAGATACGCAGTATTTT. Full variable domain (remainder filled in from reference TRBV9 and TRBJ2-3): DSGVTQTPKHLITATGQRVTLRCSPRSGDLSVYWYQQSLDQGLQFLIQYYNGEERAKGNILERFSAQQFPDLHSELNLSSLELGDSALYFCASSVGDGGTLSTDTQYFGPGTRLTVL.

The chain links TRBV5-6 to TRBJ2-7, with TRBD1 matching over 9 bases. Germline CDR1 reads SGHDT; CDR2 reads YYEEEE. J gave up 2 bases and V 2 bases, and 5 bases lay outside the gene matches. This CDR3 contains 15 residues. The CDR3 coding sequence is TGTGCCAGCAGCTTCCCGGGACAGGGCCCCTACGAGCAGTACTTC. It codes for CASSFPGQGPYEQYF.